This T cell receptor (beta chain) stems from a study of chemoradiotherapy in HPV16-positive cancers. General study findings and limits: Candidate HPV-specific clones and E7-related TCR motifs grew in tumor during treatment. In HPV16-positive patients, HPV-responsive T-cell expansion tracked better recurrence-free survival.

The germline CDR1 and CDR2 sequences are MNHNY and SVGAGI (reference sequence). The CDR3 consists of 13 residues. Trimming took 11 bases from V and 1 from J, leaving 11 bases between them. Comment on this clone: Its target is not known.

Sequencing used immunoSEQ multiplex PCR; TCRdb keeps in-frame clones, though not all of them. Of about 36,000 clones in the sample, roughly 90% were seen once. The sequences come from blood, collected from a patient who underwent chemoradiotherapy. The source is a human donor with HPV-associated anogenital cancer. The chain links TRBV6-6 to TRBJ2-2; TRBD2 is a possible D gene (5 bases). The chain's CDR3 is CAARAGNTGELFF. CDR3 bases: TGTGCCGCGAGGGCGGGGAACACCGGGGAGCTGTTTTTT.